Below are 21 T cell receptor beta chains sequenced from a single sample in a study of T-cell reconstitution after alpha-beta-depleted transplantation in children. Library preparation (for TCRbeta) was performed with unique molecular identifiers. One entry per CDR3 protein results from TCRdb running MiXCR on the PCR reads. The table lists 610,000 or so distinct CDR3 sequences, approximately 30% of them singletons. Material: PBMCs, obtained before TCRalphabeta/CD19-depleted stem cell transplant. The receptor source for this set is a boy in the first two years of life with Wiskott-Aldrich syndrome, due to receive a stem cell transplant.

The CDR3 reads CASTKGWDSPLHF. CDR3 bases: TGTGCCAGCACTAAGGGCTGGGATTCACCCCTCCACTTT. The rearrangement joins TRBV28 to TRBJ1-6, with unresolved D. CDR3 size: 13 residues. The germline gives CDR1 MDHEN, CDR2 SYDVKM. V dropped 7 bases and J dropped 8 bases, with 12 bases sitting between them.

This sequence joins TRBV4-2 and TRBJ2-3, with D perhaps matching TRBD2 (6 bases). Germline V gene lookup returns CDR1 LGHNA and CDR2 YNFKEQ. The V end lost 4 bases, the J end lost 1 base, and 15 bases lay between the germline ends. This CDR3 is 16 amino acids long. CDR3 nucleotide sequence: TGTGCCAGCAGCCCTGGGACTTCGCAAGGCACAGATACGCAGTATTTT. It codes for CASSPGTSQGTDTQYF.

The rearrangement uses TRBV24-1 and TRBJ2-5; weak D call: TRBD2 (6 bases). The CDR3 spans 16 residues. Trimming shortened V by 2 bases and J by 1 base, and 13 bases separated the two germline ends. Germline assignment: CDR1 KGHDR and CDR2 SFDVKD. CDR3 DNA sequence: TGTGCCACCAGTGATTCCTCGGGGGATGCCCAAGAGACCCAGTACTTC. Amino acids: CATSDSSGDAQETQYF.

This clonotype was seen more than once but under ten times. The genes are TRBV20-1 and TRBJ1-4; no clear D. Germline CDR1 is DFQATT and CDR2 is SNEGSKA (reference sequence). CDR3 length: 15 residues. V was clipped by 0 bases and J by 5 bases, with 13 bases between them. The CDR3, as DNA: TGCAGTGCTAGAGATTCGGCGATCGGAAATGAAAAACTGTTTTTT. Residues: CSARDSAIGNEKLFF.

A few counts support this clonotype. This chain uses TRBV5-1 with TRBJ2-7; 9 positions agree with TRBD1. The CDR3 sequence is 15 residues long. Trimming at V came to 1 base and at J to 9 bases, leaving 11 bases not matched to a gene. CDR1 and CDR2 from the germline V gene are SGHRS and YFSETQ. Written as DNA, the CDR3 is TGCGCCAGCAGCTTGTGGACAGGGGTGAAGGAGTGGCAGTACTTC. This codes for CASSLWTGVKEWQYF.

The chain joins TRBV7-9 to TRBJ1-2, with 7 bases lining up with TRBD1. The CDR3 is made up of 16 amino acids. Trimming removed 8 bases from V and 2 bases from J; junction bases left unmatched: 14. Per germline, CDR1 SEHNR and CDR2 FQNEAQ (reference sequence). As DNA, the CDR3 is TGTGCCAGCCCTGACCCCATTGGACAGGCGAACTATGGCTACACCTTC. It specifies CASPDPIGQANYGYTF. Full variable domain (remainder filled in from reference TRBV7-9 and TRBJ1-2): DTGVSQNPRHKITKRGQNVTFRCDPISEHNRLYWYRQTLGQGPEFLTYFQNEAQLEKSRLLSDRFSAERPKGSFSTLEIQRTEQGDSAMYLCASPDPIGQANYGYTFGSGTRLTVV.

The chain joins TRBV5-1 to TRBJ2-3; 8 nucleotides align to TRBD2. Per germline, CDR1 SGHRS and CDR2 YFSETQ. Trimming took 5 bases from V and 1 from J; bases not matched to a gene: 3. The CDR3 length is 14 residues. The CDR3 loop reads CASRPTSGTDTQYF. Written as DNA, the CDR3 is TGCGCCAGCAGGCCGACTAGCGGCACAGATACGCAGTATTTT.

This clonotype has a handful of counts. V is TRBV25-1 and J is TRBJ2-7, with 7 nucleotides matching TRBD1. The germline V gene has CDR1 MGHDK and CDR2 SYGVNS. V lost 5 bases, J lost 3 bases, and 7 bases stayed unmatched. The CDR3 spans 14 residues. In DNA form, the CDR3 reads TGTGCCAGCAGTCCGTACACAGGGGTCTACGAGCAGTACTTC. It translates to CASSPYTGVYEQYF.

The V call is TRBV18, the J call TRBJ1-1; D is unresolved. Germline CDR1 and CDR2: KGHSH and LQKENI. The CDR3 consists of 14 residues. The germline V and J ends were trimmed by 1 base and 4 bases, with 10 bases remaining between them. CDR3 sequence reads: CASSPLPGGTEAFF. The CDR3, as DNA: TGTGCCAGCTCACCACTTCCGGGTGGCACTGAAGCTTTCTTT.

Only a few counts were recorded for this clonotype. The V and J genes are TRBV5-1 and TRBJ2-7; D may be TRBD1 (5 bases). There are 16 residues in the CDR3. Germline V gene sequence: CDR1 SGHRS, CDR2 YFSETQ. V lost 3 bases, J lost 1 base, and 17 bases lay in between. CDR3 nucleotide sequence: TGCGCCAGCAGCTCAAACGCAGGGCAGGGATCCTACGAGCAGTACTTC. This sequence encodes CASSSNAGQGSYEQYF. Full variable domain (remainder filled in from reference TRBV5-1 and TRBJ2-7): KAGVTQTPRYLIKTRGQQVTLSCSPISGHRSVSWYQQTPGQGLQFLFEYFSETQRNKGNFPGRFSGRQFSNSRSEMNVSTLELGDSALYLCASSSNAGQGSYEQYFGPGTRLTVT.

The genes are TRBV6-5 and TRBJ1-2; weak D call: TRBD1 (6 bases). The V and J ends lost 6 bases and 3 bases respectively, with 14 bases between them. The CDR3 runs 14 residues. Germline lookup yields CDR1 MNHEY and CDR2 SVGAGI. The CDR3: CASRYYPGDYGYTF. In DNA, the CDR3 is TGTGCCAGCAGGTATTATCCAGGGGACTATGGCTACACCTTC.

This clonotype was picked up many times. The chain carries TRBV18 and TRBJ1-5; no definite D call. The CDR3 is 13 residues long. Germline V gives CDR1 KGHSH, CDR2 LQKENI. The V and J ends lost 3 bases and 3 bases respectively, with 6 bases between them. The CDR3 bases are TGTGCCAGCTCACCGGGCCTCAATCAGCCCCAGCATTTT. Translation gives CASSPGLNQPQHF.

This clonotype occurred a few times. The gene calls are TRBV5-1 and TRBJ1-6, with TRBD1 matching 7 bases. J was trimmed by 6 bases and V by 4 bases; bases with no gene match: 7. From germline, CDR1 is SGHRS and CDR2 YFSETQ. The CDR3 consists of 15 residues. In DNA form, the CDR3 reads TGCGCCAGCAGCAGAGGGACAGCCTTTAATTCACCCCTCCACTTT. It specifies CASSRGTAFNSPLHF.

The CDR3 protein is CASSLGALTDTQYF. CDR3 DNA: TGCGCCAGCAGCTTGGGGGCCCTCACAGATACGCAGTATTTT. This chain joins TRBV5-1 and TRBJ2-3, with unresolved D. CDR3 length equals 14 residues. V lost 0 bases and J lost 2, with 7 bases in between. CDR1 SGHRS and CDR2 YFSETQ come from the germline V gene.

The chain recombines TRBV24-1 with TRBJ2-4; D might be TRBD2 (6 bases). V lost 3 bases and J 5 bases, leaving 13 bases between the germline ends. The CDR3 extends over 15 amino acids. Germline CDR1 is KGHDR and CDR2 is SFDVKD. CDR3 in DNA: TGTGCCACCAGTGATCCTAGCGTCACTCAAAACATTCAGTACTTC. It specifies CATSDPSVTQNIQYF.

V gene TRBV5-5 combines with J gene TRBJ2-7; D gene uncertain. From germline, CDR1 is SGHKS and CDR2 YYEKEE (reference sequence). The V end lost 0 bases, the J end lost 6 bases, and 16 bases lay between the germline ends. CDR3 size: 15 residues. The CDR3 DNA reads as TGTGCCAGCAGCTTGGCCCAATCCCACTTTGGCGAGCAGTACTTC. This codes for CASSLAQSHFGEQYF. Drawing the rest from reference TRBV5-5 and TRBJ2-7, the complete variable domain is DAGVTQSPTHLIKTRGQQVTLRCSPISGHKSVSWYQQVLGQGPQFIFQYYEKEERGRGNFPDRFSARQFPNYSSELNVNALLLGDSALYLCASSLAQSHFGEQYFGPGTRLTVT.

The rearrangement links TRBV5-1 to TRBJ1-3; the match to TRBD1 covers 8 bases. The V segment lost 3 bases and the J segment 0 bases; nucleotides outside the gene matches: 2. CDR3 length equals 15 residues. Germline V gene lookup returns CDR1 SGHRS and CDR2 YFSETQ. This CDR3 is CASSWDRSSGNTIYF. The CDR3 coding sequence is TGCGCCAGCAGCTGGGACAGGAGCTCTGGAAACACCATATATTTT.

This chain uses TRBV5-1 with TRBJ2-3; perhaps D is TRBD1 or TRBD2 (5 bases each). This CDR3 comprises 14 residues. V was clipped by 6 bases and J by 2 bases, with 13 bases between them. The germline CDR1 and CDR2 sequences are SGHRS and YFSETQ. CDR3 loop: CASTPGPNTDTQYF. The CDR3 nucleotides read TGCGCCAGCACACCGGGACCAAACACAGATACGCAGTATTTT.

The chain employs TRBV18 and TRBJ2-4; D may be TRBD2 (5 bases). The CDR3 extends over 12 amino acids. CDR1 and CDR2 (germline): KGHSH, LQKENI. V gave up 1 base and J gave up 15 bases, with 13 bases separating them. CDR3 nucleotide sequence: TGTGCCAGCTCACCACGGGAGACTCAGGTGTACTTC. The encoded protein is CASSPRETQVYF.

This chain connects TRBV4-1 to TRBJ2-1; the match to TRBD2 covers 8 bases. V gave up 0 bases and J gave up 2 bases; unmatched junction bases: 3. Germline values: CDR1 MGHRA, CDR2 YSYEKL. The CDR3 contains 16 residues. The CDR3 sequence: CASSQEERETYNEQFF. As DNA, the CDR3 is TGCGCCAGCAGCCAAGAAGAGCGGGAGACCTACAATGAGCAGTTCTTC.

V and J are TRBV4-2 and TRBJ2-7; 13 bases match TRBD2. The CDR3 extends over 16 amino acids. The V gene end was trimmed by 0 bases and the J gene end by 4 bases; junction bases not matched to a gene: 3. Germline V gives CDR1 LGHNA, CDR2 YNFKEQ. CDR3 loop: CASSQDGGLAGYEQYF. DNA for the CDR3: TGTGCCAGCAGCCAAGACGGGGGACTAGCGGGGTACGAGCAGTACTTC.